A single sample gave rise to the 23 T cell receptor beta chains below, sequenced in a study of cytomegalovirus exposure and HLA in healthy donors. 13 Jbeta primers and 60 Vbeta primers were used for the PCR. Sequenced by immunoSEQ multiplex PCR; TCRdb stores in-frame clones only, minus some. This table holds about 140,000 clones. Sequencing input: PBMCs. The origin of the receptors is a male donor in good health and CMV-seronegative.

The V and J genes are TRBV6-1 and TRBJ2-5, with TRBD2 identical over 11 bases. Germline V gene lookup returns CDR1 MNHNS and CDR2 SASEGT. The CDR3 length is 13 residues. V trimming: 11 bases; J trimming: 5 bases; junction bases outside the gene matches: 7. Written as DNA, the CDR3 is TGTGCCGGGGCTAGCGGGAGGACGGAGACCCAGTACTTC. Protein: CAGASGRTETQYF.

The chain carries TRBV5-6 and TRBJ1-2; 9 bases match TRBD1. V lost 4 bases to trimming and J lost 4 bases; unmatched junction nucleotides: 11. Germline loops: CDR1 SGHDT, CDR2 YYEEEE. The CDR3 sequence is 16 residues long. The CDR3 protein is CASSPTSGQGSYGYTF. The CDR3 DNA sequence: TGTGCCAGCAGCCCGACCTCGGGACAGGGTAGCTATGGCTACACCTTC.

The chain joins TRBV5-1 to TRBJ2-5; D unresolved. Germline V gene sequence: CDR1 SGHRS, CDR2 YFSETQ. Trimming took off 5 bases at V and 1 base at J, with 9 bases between the two ends. This CDR3 contains 13 residues. Here the CDR3 DNA reads TGCGCCAGCAGGAATCCACTCCAAGAGACCCAGTACTTC. Its translation is CASRNPLQETQYF.

The gene calls are TRBV5-1 and TRBJ1-1; D is unresolved. This CDR3 contains 14 residues. The germline V gene encodes CDR1 SGHRS and CDR2 YFSETQ. Trimming pared 2 bases from V and 1 base from J, leaving 9 bases between. CDR3 loop: CASSFESRNTEAFF. Written as DNA, the CDR3 is TGCGCCAGCAGCTTTGAGTCGAGGAACACTGAAGCTTTCTTT. The complete variable domain, with remaining parts taken from reference TRBV5-1 and TRBJ1-1, reads KAGVTQTPRYLIKTRGQQVTLSCSPISGHRSVSWYQQTPGQGLQFLFEYFSETQRNKGNFPGRFSGRQFSNSRSEMNVSTLELGDSALYLCASSFESRNTEAFFGQGTRLTVV.

The genes are TRBV30 and TRBJ2-1; perhaps TRBD1 as D (5 bases). Germline CDR1 and CDR2: GTSNPN and SVGIG (reference sequence). V lost 0 bases and J lost 5, with 8 bases in between. This CDR3 spans 13 amino acids. The CDR3 nucleotides are TGTGCCTGGAGTGTGGGGCTTGACAATGAGCAGTTCTTC. This sequence encodes CAWSVGLDNEQFF.

The chain has TRBV30 and TRBJ2-7; 14 nucleotides align to TRBD2. CDR1 and CDR2 from the germline V gene are GTSNPN and SVGIG (reference sequence). There are 15 residues in the CDR3. Trimming took 5 bases from V and 4 from J; bases not matched to a gene: 7. The CDR3 nucleotides are TGTGCCTGGTCCGGGACTAGCGGGAGTTGGTACGAGCAGTACTTC. As protein: CAWSGTSGSWYEQYF.

Regarding this clone: The same CDR3 can be traced to other DNA sequences in this sample. The V gene is TRBV18, the J gene TRBJ2-1; the D gene is possibly TRBD1 (5 bases). The germline V gene encodes CDR1 KGHSH and CDR2 LQKENI. The V end lost 3 bases, the J end lost 6 bases, and 6 bases lay between the germline ends. The CDR3 extends over 12 amino acids. The CDR3: CASSPQGNEQFF. The CDR3 DNA reads as TGTGCCAGCTCACCCCAGGGCAATGAGCAGTTCTTC.

This chain uses TRBV2 with TRBJ2-1, with no clear D. V was pared by 2 bases and J by 0 bases, with 8 bases between. CDR3 length: 15 residues. Germline loops: CDR1 SNHLY, CDR2 FYNNEI. The chain's CDR3 is CASSELGSSYNEQFF. The CDR3 coding sequence is TGTGCCAGCAGTGAATTGGGCTCCTCCTACAATGAGCAGTTCTTC. Looking up the rest from reference TRBV2 and TRBJ2-1 gives the full variable domain: EPEVTQTPSHQVTQMGQEVILRCVPISNHLYFYWYRQILGQKVEFLVSFYNNEISEKSEIFDDQFSVERPDGSNFTLKIRSTKLEDSAMYFCASSELGSSYNEQFFGPGTRLTVL.

This chain connects TRBV7-2 to TRBJ1-2, with 7 nucleotides matching TRBD1. With V trimmed by 5 bases and J by 2 bases, 11 bases remained unmatched. CDR3 length: 16 residues. Germline values: CDR1 SGHTA, CDR2 FQGNSA. Here the CDR3 reads CASSRERQGPNYGYTF. DNA for the CDR3: TGTGCCAGCAGCCGAGAACGACAGGGACCAAACTATGGCTACACCTTC.

The chain joins TRBV4-3 to TRBJ1-1; possible D gene TRBD1, 6 bases. V dropped 0 bases and J dropped 6 bases, with 14 bases sitting between them. This CDR3 has 15 residues. Germline loops: CDR1 LGHNA, CDR2 YSLEER. The CDR3 DNA sequence: TGCGCCAGCAGCCAAGAGGCGGGGGGCTCGGCTGAAGCTTTCTTT. Translation: CASSQEAGGSAEAFF.

J is TRBJ2-1 and V is TRBV9, with TRBD2 identical over 7 bases. Germline-derived CDR1 and CDR2 are SGDLS and YYNGEE. The ends lost 0 bases at V and 9 bases at J; junction bases unmatched: 12. This CDR3 has 16 amino acids. The CDR3 spells CASSVGGVGGIGEQFF. Here the CDR3 DNA reads TGTGCCAGCAGCGTAGGTGGGGTCGGGGGGATTGGTGAGCAGTTCTTC.

The chain carries TRBV5-1 and TRBJ2-5; D may be TRBD1 (6 bases). This CDR3 region has 16 residues. From germline, CDR1 is SGHRS and CDR2 YFSETQ. Between the trimmed V and J ends, which lost 4 bases and 2 bases, there was a span of 18 bases. The CDR3 bases are TGCGCCAGCAGCGTCGGACAGCGGTCGACGCAAGAGACCCAGTACTTC. This gives the protein CASSVGQRSTQETQYF.

The gene calls are TRBV5-1 and TRBJ2-3; maybe TRBD2 (6 bases). Germline V gives CDR1 SGHRS, CDR2 YFSETQ. The ends were cut back, 1 base at V and 2 bases at J, with 11 bases in the middle. The CDR3 sequence is 15 residues long. CDR3 sequence (DNA): TGCGCCAGCAGCTTGCCTAGCGCGACCACAGATACGCAGTATTTT. It is translated as CASSLPSATTDTQYF.

The V call is TRBV7-2, the J call TRBJ1-5; 7 bases agree with TRBD1. V was pared by 3 bases and J by 4 bases, with 6 bases of the junction left unmatched. CDR1 is SGHTA, CDR2 FQGNSA, per germline. The CDR3 contains 15 residues. CDR3 protein: CASSFQQGRNQPQHF. CDR3 DNA sequence: TGTGCCAGCAGCTTCCAACAGGGGAGAAATCAGCCCCAGCATTTT.

To note about this clone: Within the sample, other DNA sequences also encode this same CDR3. This chain links TRBV7-3 with TRBJ1-1, with D unresolved. The ends were cut back, 5 bases at V and 0 bases at J, with 7 bases in the middle. CDR1 is SGHTA and CDR2 is FQGTGA in the germline V gene. The CDR3 is made up of 13 amino acids. The CDR3 DNA sequence: TGTGCCAGCAGCCTATCGGTGAACACTGAAGCTTTCTTT. Amino acids: CASSLSVNTEAFF.

V usage is TRBV5-1 and J usage is TRBJ2-2; no definite D call. CDR1 and CDR2 from the germline V gene are SGHRS and YFSETQ. This CDR3 has 12 amino acids. V lost 5 bases and J 6 bases, leaving 8 bases between the germline ends. The CDR3 nucleotides are TGCGCCAGCAGTTACTCGGCCGGGGAGCTGTTTTTT. It is translated as CASSYSAGELFF.

The V call is TRBV6-6, the J call TRBJ2-3, with TRBD2 as a possible D gene (5 bases). CDR3 length: 14 amino acids. CDR1 MNHNY and CDR2 SVGAGI come from the germline V gene (reference sequence). Trimming cost V 6 bases and J 3 bases, with 13 bases left between them. The DNA for the CDR3 is TGTGCCAGCAGGAGCTCGGGGTATACAGATACGCAGTATTTT. Residues: CASRSSGYTDTQYF.

The V gene is TRBV7-9, the J gene TRBJ1-4; the D is unclear. V was pared by 5 bases and J by 12 bases, with 13 bases between. From germline, CDR1 is SEHNR and CDR2 FQNEAQ (reference sequence). The CDR3 has 12 residues. This CDR3 reads CASSLGGLELFF. The DNA of the CDR3 is TGTGCCAGCAGCCTAGGCGGTCTGGAACTGTTTTTT.

The chain combines TRBV6-1 with TRBJ2-2; maybe TRBD2 (6 bases). The V end lost 6 bases, the J end lost 6 bases, and 17 bases lay between the germline ends. The CDR3 covers 15 residues. The germline gives CDR1 MNHNS, CDR2 SASEGT. CDR3 loop: CASRARDLDPGELFF. The DNA of the CDR3 is TGTGCCAGCAGGGCCCGGGACTTAGACCCCGGGGAGCTGTTTTTT.

The chain is built from TRBV19 and TRBJ1-5; 9 bases agree with TRBD1. V dropped 6 bases and J dropped 0; count of bases not matched to a gene: 12. The CDR3 is 18 amino acids. CDR1 LNHDA and CDR2 SQIVND come from the germline V gene (reference sequence). CDR3: CASRPVGTGMDSNQPQHF. In DNA form, the CDR3 reads TGTGCCAGTAGACCCGTCGGGACAGGGATGGATAGCAATCAGCCCCAGCATTTT.

The chain recombines TRBV5-8 with TRBJ1-1, with D perhaps TRBD1 (5 bases). The CDR3 is 14 residues long. Germline V gene lookup returns CDR1 SGHTS and CDR2 YDEGEE. V gave up 0 bases and J gave up 2 bases, with 8 bases separating them. The CDR3 spells CASSLVGGNTEAFF. CDR3 coding DNA: TGTGCCAGCAGCTTGGTCGGGGGAAACACTGAAGCTTTCTTT.

J is TRBJ2-2 and V is TRBV14, with TRBD2 identical over 7 bases. After removal of 3 bases from V and 1 base from J, the junction contained 5 bases not matched to a gene. Germline V gives CDR1 SGHDN, CDR2 FVKESK. The CDR3 is 16 amino acids. The CDR3 DNA reads TGTGCCAGCAGCCACCCGGGAGGAGGGAACACCGGGGAGCTGTTTTTT. Protein sequence: CASSHPGGGNTGELFF.

This rearrangement joins TRBV18 to TRBJ1-1; D is possibly TRBD1 (5 bases). The CDR3 contains 15 residues. With 4 bases removed from V and 1 base from J, the gap between germline ends came to 13 bases. From germline, CDR1 is KGHSH and CDR2 LQKENI. CDR3 sequence reads: CASSQNQQANTEAFF. The CDR3 coding sequence is TGTGCCAGCTCACAGAACCAACAGGCGAACACTGAAGCTTTCTTT. Combining the CDR3 with reference TRBV18 and TRBJ1-1 gives the whole variable domain NAGVMQNPRHLVRRRGQEARLRCSPMKGHSHVYWYRQLPEEGLKFMVYLQKENIIDESGMPKERFSAEFPKEGPSILRIQQVVRGDSAAYFCASSQNQQANTEAFFGQGTRLTVV.